This entry lists 25 T cell receptor beta chains sequenced from one sample in a study of PD-1 blockade in classical Hodgkin lymphoma. Time point given: cycle 4 day 1 (C4D1), after less than 7 weeks of nivolumab. Following autologous stem cell transplantation, relapse occurred in every patient, and exposure to brentuximab vedotin varied. The assay was immunoSEQ multiplex PCR, and TCRdb's table has in-frame clones only and misses some. The table shows about 64,000 clones, with more than 90% occurring only once. The input for sequencing was peripheral blood mononuclear cells (PBMCs), taken before the fourth cycle of nivolumab. Source of these receptors: a human donor with classical Hodgkin lymphoma.

This clone is a singleton in its sample. The chain carries TRBV19 and TRBJ2-1, with D maybe TRBD2 (5 bases). V gave up 5 bases and J gave up 3 bases, with 8 bases separating them. Germline loops: CDR1 LNHDA, CDR2 SQIVND (reference sequence). This CDR3 has 13 amino acids. The CDR3 DNA sequence: TGTGCCAGTAGTGAGGGAAACTACAATGAGCAGTTCTTC. This codes for CASSEGNYNEQFF.

The rearrangement uses TRBV2 and TRBJ2-1; TRBD2 agrees at 12 bases. Germline CDR1 is SNHLY and CDR2 is FYNNEI. This CDR3 contains 15 residues. After removal of 10 bases from V and 4 bases from J, the junction contained 8 bases not matched to a gene. This chain's CDR3 is CANQLAGGEYNEQFF. In DNA, the CDR3 is TGTGCCAACCAACTAGCGGGGGGCGAATACAATGAGCAGTTCTTC.

The chain is built from TRBV2 and TRBJ1-1, with TRBD1 as a possible D gene (6 bases). The CDR3 consists of 13 residues. V was pared by 10 bases and J by 4 bases, with 16 bases between. Per the germline V gene, CDR1 is SNHLY and CDR2 is FYNNEI. CDR3 amino acids: CATSWGGSTEAFF. CDR3 DNA sequence: TGTGCCACATCTTGGGGGGGCAGCACTGAAGCTTTCTTT.

The V gene is TRBV7-9, the J gene TRBJ2-5; 11 bases line up with TRBD2. From germline, CDR1 is SEHNR and CDR2 FQNEAQ (reference sequence). The junction had 7 bases not matched to a gene; V was cut back by 6 bases and J by 1 base. There are 16 residues in the CDR3. The DNA for the CDR3 is TGTGCCAGCAGTGCTAGCGGGAGGTTAGTCCAAGAGACCCAGTACTTC. Protein sequence: CASSASGRLVQETQYF.

The CDR3, as DNA: TGCGCCAGCAGCCAAAGAGGACCGGGAGTTCAAGAGACCCAGTACTTC. It specifies CASSQRGPGVQETQYF. This sequence joins TRBV4-1 and TRBJ2-5, with D perhaps matching TRBD2 (6 bases). The CDR3 runs 16 residues. V lost 2 bases and J 2 bases, leaving 15 bases between the germline ends. The germline V gene encodes CDR1 MGHRA and CDR2 YSYEKL.

CDR3 nucleotide sequence: TGTGCCAGCCAGACAGGGGGCAGGGGCAATCAGCCCCAGCATTTT. This gives the protein CASQTGGRGNQPQHF. The chain couples TRBV19 to TRBJ1-5, with 10 bases fitting TRBD1. CDR1 is LNHDA and CDR2 is SQIVND in the germline V gene (reference sequence). CDR3 length: 15 amino acids. Trimming took 9 bases from V and 2 from J; bases not matched to a gene: 7.

V and J are TRBV2 and TRBJ2-1; D remains ambiguous. Germline V lookup: CDR1 SNHLY, CDR2 FYNNEI. The CDR3 extends over 14 amino acids. Trimming removed 5 bases from V and 4 bases from J, with 12 bases in between. The CDR3 loop is CASSPDLYYNEQFF. DNA of the CDR3: TGTGCCAGCAGTCCCGATCTTTATTACAATGAGCAGTTCTTC.

This clone was counted only a few times. The chain carries TRBV7-9 and TRBJ1-2; D call uncertain. This CDR3 has 13 residues. The ends were cut back, 1 base at V and 6 bases at J, with 9 bases in the middle. Germline V CDR1 and CDR2: SEHNR, FQNEAQ (reference sequence). CDR3 protein: CASSLVGSDGYTF. The CDR3 region has the DNA TGTGCCAGCAGCTTAGTTGGGTCCGATGGCTACACCTTC.

V and J are TRBV27 and TRBJ1-5; 9 bases map to TRBD1. Germline V gene data show CDR1 as MNHEY and CDR2 as SMNVEV (reference sequence). The CDR3 spans 15 residues. The V segment lost 6 bases and the J segment 1 base; nucleotides outside the gene matches: 4. CDR3 coding DNA: TGTGCCAGCAGACCCGGGACAGGGAGCAATCAGCCCCAGCATTTT. This translates into CASRPGTGSNQPQHF.

This chain uses TRBV27 with TRBJ2-7, with 8 bases fitting TRBD1. V shed 6 bases, J shed 4 bases, and the junction held 11 bases outside the gene matches. The V gene's germline CDR1 is MNHEY and CDR2 SMNVEV (reference sequence). This CDR3 region has 15 residues. The chain's CDR3 is CASSRDRRLLYEQYF. The CDR3 bases are TGTGCCAGCAGCCGGGACAGGCGTCTTCTATACGAGCAGTACTTC.

This chain connects TRBV2 to TRBJ1-2, with D possibly being TRBD1 (5 bases). CDR1 and CDR2 from the germline V gene are SNHLY and FYNNEI. V gave up 3 bases and J gave up 2 bases, with 13 bases separating them. This CDR3 is built from 15 residues. CDR3 sequence (DNA): TGTGCCAGCAGTGATGGGACGGGAGGGAACTATGGCTACACCTTC. As protein: CASSDGTGGNYGYTF.

CDR3 protein: CASSSTSGGPYNEQFF. DNA of the CDR3: TGCGCCAGCAGCTCTACTAGCGGGGGGCCCTACAATGAGCAGTTCTTC. The gene calls are TRBV5-1 and TRBJ2-1; TRBD2 agrees at 12 bases. Germline V gene sequence: CDR1 SGHRS, CDR2 YFSETQ. V trimming: 3 bases; J trimming: 2 bases; junction bases outside the gene matches: 3. The CDR3 spans 16 residues. Combining the CDR3 with reference TRBV5-1 and TRBJ2-1 gives the whole variable domain KAGVTQTPRYLIKTRGQQVTLSCSPISGHRSVSWYQQTPGQGLQFLFEYFSETQRNKGNFPGRFSGRQFSNSRSEMNVSTLELGDSALYLCASSSTSGGPYNEQFFGPGTRLTVL.

The rearrangement uses TRBV5-5 and TRBJ2-7; 8 bases fit TRBD1. V gave up 3 bases and J gave up 4 bases; unmatched junction bases: 3. The CDR3 runs to 13 residues. Germline assignment: CDR1 SGHKS and CDR2 YYEKEE (reference sequence). CDR3 nucleotides: TGTGCCAGCAGCTATCACAGGGGGTACGAGCAGTACTTC. Translating it yields CASSYHRGYEQYF.

V and J are TRBV25-1 and TRBJ2-1; the D gene is possibly TRBD2 (6 bases). V was pared by 3 bases and J by 5 bases, with 14 bases between. The germline V gene has CDR1 MGHDK and CDR2 SYGVNS. The CDR3 covers 15 residues. CDR3 DNA sequence: TGTGCCAGCAGTGATTACGGGAGTAGTAACAATGAGCAGTTCTTC. This encodes CASSDYGSSNNEQFF.

The V and J genes are TRBV11-1 and TRBJ2-1; D possibly uses TRBD1 or TRBD2 (5 bases each). V lost 0 bases to trimming and J lost 3 bases, with 9 bases between them. Germline CDR1 SGHAT, CDR2 FQDESV (reference sequence). The CDR3 length is 15 residues. CDR3 loop: CASSLADGGYNEQFF. The CDR3 DNA reads as TGTGCCAGCAGCTTAGCGGATGGGGGCTACAATGAGCAGTTCTTC.

This clone appeared once. The rearrangement links TRBV19 to TRBJ2-1; tentatively, D is TRBD1 (6 bases). With 7 bases removed from V and 8 bases from J, the gap between germline ends came to 18 bases. The CDR3 consists of 14 residues. Per the germline V gene, CDR1 is LNHDA and CDR2 is SQIVND (reference sequence). The CDR3 nucleotides read TGTGCCAGTATGGCCAGGGGACGAGTCCATGAGCAGTTCTTC. Translated: CASMARGRVHEQFF.

The CDR3 here is CASSPTGSQPQHF. In DNA, the CDR3 is TGTGCCAGCAGTCCAACAGGGTCACAGCCCCAGCATTTT. The chain joins TRBV27 to TRBJ1-5; D is possibly TRBD1 (6 bases). Trimming left V 5 bases short and J 7 bases short, with 12 bases between. Germline V gene sequence: CDR1 MNHEY, CDR2 SMNVEV (reference sequence). This CDR3 has 13 residues.

The chain carries TRBV10-3 and TRBJ1-4; D perhaps matches TRBD1 (6 bases). The CDR3 spans 15 residues. Trimming cost V 3 bases and J 8 bases, with 16 bases left between them. The germline gives CDR1 ENHRY, CDR2 SYGVKD. The CDR3 reads CAISDSRGGGEKLFF. The CDR3 DNA is TGTGCCATCAGTGACTCTCGAGGGGGAGGGGAAAAACTGTTTTTT.

The V call is TRBV5-6, the J call TRBJ2-1; TRBD2 matches 13 bases. The CDR3 is made up of 15 amino acids. V trimming: 5 bases; J trimming: 9 bases; junction bases outside the gene matches: 8. Germline V gene sequence: CDR1 SGHDT, CDR2 YYEEEE. The CDR3 DNA follows: TGTGCCAGCAGAAAACTAGCGGGGGGGCGTGGTGAGCAGTTCTTC. It codes for CASRKLAGGRGEQFF.

The gene calls are TRBV7-5 and TRBJ1-2. TRBV7-5 represents a pseudogene. The length of the CDR3 is 13 residues. The CDR3 reads CARSSTCGNGYTF. The CDR3 DNA sequence: TGTGCCAGAAGCTCAACATGTGGGAATGGCTACACCTTC.

The CDR3 DNA follows: TGTGCCAGCAGCAAAGTTCGTGGAGGGGAGGAGGACGGCTACACCTTC. Residues: CASSKVRGGEEDGYTF. The chain employs TRBV21-1 and TRBJ1-2. TRBV21-1 represents a pseudogene. The CDR3 covers 16 residues.

The V and J genes are TRBV10-1 and TRBJ2-2, with a possible D match to TRBD2 (7 bases). The V and J ends lost 0 bases and 3 bases respectively, with 17 bases between them. Germline loops: CDR1 WNHNN, CDR2 SYGVQD (reference sequence). The CDR3 sequence is 18 residues long. The CDR3 sequence: CASSESTFGGAYTGELFF. The CDR3, as DNA: TGCGCCAGCAGTGAGTCCACCTTTGGGGGGGCCTACACCGGGGAGCTGTTTTTT.

This chain links TRBV10-2 with TRBJ2-7; D gene uncertain. V lost 2 bases, J lost 9 bases, and 14 bases lay in between. The CDR3 totals 13 residues. Germline V gene data show CDR1 as WSHSY and CDR2 as SAAADI. CDR3 amino acids: CASSERALTGQYF. The CDR3 DNA reads as TGCGCCAGCAGTGAGAGGGCCTTAACCGGGCAGTACTTC.

The chain uses TRBV9 and TRBJ1-3, with TRBD1 as a possible D gene (6 bases). Trimming took off 3 bases at V and 1 base at J, with 8 bases between the two ends. The CDR3 sequence is 14 residues long. CDR1 and CDR2 from the germline V gene are SGDLS and YYNGEE. This chain's CDR3 is CASSADSSGNTIYF. The CDR3, as DNA: TGTGCCAGCAGCGCGGACAGTTCTGGAAACACCATATATTTT. Combining the CDR3 with reference TRBV9 and TRBJ1-3 gives the whole variable domain DSGVTQTPKHLITATGQRVTLRCSPRSGDLSVYWYQQSLDQGLQFLIQYYNGEERAKGNILERFSAQQFPDLHSELNLSSLELGDSALYFCASSADSSGNTIYFGEGSWLTVV.

This chain joins TRBV21-1 and TRBJ1-4; the table's D call of TRBD1 was not tested on the DNA. TRBV21-1 is an annotated pseudogene. The CDR3 has 15 residues. The CDR3 coding sequence is TGTGCCAGCAGCACCTTCAGAACAACTAATGAAAAACTGTTTTTT. It is translated as CASSTFRTTNEKLFF.